The source of this T cell receptor beta chain is a study of cytomegalovirus exposure and HLA in healthy donors (dated by TCRdb to 2015 to 2018). In the study overall: According to a later analysis, one platform produced both the 120 validation repertoires and the 700 or so repertoires of the first cohort. A separate validation cohort of approximately 130 different subjects was used in addition to the roughly 620-subject first cohort. The study combined high-throughput TCR immunosequencing, statistical association of individual TCRs with disease status, and machine learning to predict cytomegalovirus infection status. The study aimed to test whether signatures of past pathogen exposure could be identified by cataloging public T cell receptors. Beyond this particular receptor, the publication reports: The authors suggested that the approach could potentially be generalized to other disease states and immunological phenotypes. Most TCR sequences were observed very rarely across donors, whereas some public TCRs were present in many individuals. A later analysis found that TCRs clustered in the first cohort also tended to co-occur in the 110 or so validation repertoires, with roughly 95% of cluster scores above 0. In the study, 150 to 200 TCR beta chains were listed as associated with cytomegalovirus. A later analysis had no HLA typing for the validation cohort, so co-occurrence there was scored across all 110 or so repertoires. In vitro tests confirmed that a few of the cytomegalovirus-associated TCR beta chains recognize cytomegalovirus antigens. The classifier was reported to diagnose cytomegalovirus status with high specificity and sensitivity in both the original cohort and the validation cohort.

Donors formed part of the validation cohort, which comprised 120 subjects and was distinct from the first cohort of under 850 subjects. The protocol used for the library was the immunoSEQ multiplex PCR assay. The authors processed their data as follows. To diagnose cytomegalovirus status from the catalog of TCR beta chain sequences, a statistical classification framework was built. TCRdb obtained this table from immuneACCESS and retained in-frame rearrangements with V and J assigned. These tables miss some clones; where compared with another copy, unresolved V genes account for less than half of the shortfall, and the remainder is unexplained. V and J calls plus clone size are reproduced from that table; the DNA served to infer D and trimming. Here the sample has 95,000 to 150,000 clones; 85% to 90% occur a single time. In total, the top ten clones hold approximately 1.1% of the sample. The CDR3 measures 18 amino acids from cysteine to phenylalanine. Only the CDR3 DNA stays, 54 bases, in frame from base 1. The germline V gene supplies CDR1 SGHDT and CDR2 YYEEEE. V loses 0 bases, J loses 0 bases, and the germline ends lie 16 bases apart.

In the case of this clone: Its antigen target is currently unknown. No base quality values were provided; no much bigger clone lies one nucleotide off.

This TCR was sampled from a woman aged 18-35 years in good health and CMV-seronegative. This receptor chain uses TRBV5-6 and TRBJ1-3; the D gene assignment is ambiguous. Material: PBMCs. The DNA sequence is given as TGTGCCAGCAGCTTGGTGAGGAGGGAGCCCAACTCTGGAAACACCATATATTTT. It is translated as CASSLVRREPNSGNTIYF. When the CDR3 is completed using the reference TRBV5-6 and TRBJ1-3 genes on either side, the full variable domain is DAGVTQSPTHLIKTRGQQVTLRCSPKSGHDTVSWYQQALGQGPQFIFQYYEEEERQRGNFPDRFSGHQFPNYSSELNVNALLLGDSALYLCASSLVRREPNSGNTIYFGEGSWLTVV.